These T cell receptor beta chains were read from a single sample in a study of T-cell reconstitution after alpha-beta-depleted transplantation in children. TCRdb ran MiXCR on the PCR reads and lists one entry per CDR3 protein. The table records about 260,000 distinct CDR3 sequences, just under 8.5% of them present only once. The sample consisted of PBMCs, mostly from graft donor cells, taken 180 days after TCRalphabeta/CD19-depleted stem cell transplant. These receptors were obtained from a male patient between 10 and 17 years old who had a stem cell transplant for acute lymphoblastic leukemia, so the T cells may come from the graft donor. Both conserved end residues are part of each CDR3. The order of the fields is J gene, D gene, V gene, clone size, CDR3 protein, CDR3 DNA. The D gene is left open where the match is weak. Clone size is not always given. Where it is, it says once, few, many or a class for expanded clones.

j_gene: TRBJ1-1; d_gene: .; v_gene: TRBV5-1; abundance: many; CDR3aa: CASSSDSHRFTEAFF; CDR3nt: TGCGCCAGCAGCTCGGATTCCCACAGGTTCACTGAAGCTTTCTTT
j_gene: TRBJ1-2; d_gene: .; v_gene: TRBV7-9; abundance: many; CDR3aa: CASSLGHGGPEGYTF; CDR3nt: TGTGCCAGCAGCTTAGGTCACGGAGGGCCAGAGGGCTACACCTTC
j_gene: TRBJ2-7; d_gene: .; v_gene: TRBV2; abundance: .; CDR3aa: CASTRGRRLHFYEQYF; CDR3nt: TGTGCCAGCACTCGAGGACGGCGTCTGCATTTCTACGAGCAGTACTTC
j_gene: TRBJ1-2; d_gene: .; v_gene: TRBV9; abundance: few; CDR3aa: CASSVAVTGISYGYTF; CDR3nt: TGTGCCAGCAGCGTAGCCGTAACAGGGATCTCCTATGGCTACACCTTC
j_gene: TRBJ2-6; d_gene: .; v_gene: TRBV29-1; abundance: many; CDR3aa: CSATLSGANVLTF; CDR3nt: TGCAGCGCCACCTTATCTGGGGCCAACGTCCTGACTTTC
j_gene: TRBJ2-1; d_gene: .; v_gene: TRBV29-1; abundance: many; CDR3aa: CSVANGAWVF; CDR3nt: .
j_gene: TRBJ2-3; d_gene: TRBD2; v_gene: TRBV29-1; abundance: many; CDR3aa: CSGRLAGGQYF; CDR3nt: TGCAGCGGACGACTAGCGGGAGGGCAGTATTTT
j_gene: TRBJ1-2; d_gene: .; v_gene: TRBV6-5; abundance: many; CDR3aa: CASSFHERAGGYTF; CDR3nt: TGTGCCAGCAGTTTCCATGAGCGGGCCGGGGGCTACACCTTC
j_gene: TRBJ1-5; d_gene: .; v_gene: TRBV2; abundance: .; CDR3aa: CASTLGQGNQPQHF; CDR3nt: TGTGCCAGCACTCTAGGGCAGGGCAATCAGCCCCAGCATTTT
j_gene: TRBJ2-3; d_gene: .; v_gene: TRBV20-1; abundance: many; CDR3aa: CSARVYTDTQYF; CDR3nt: TGCAGTGCTAGGGTTTACACAGATACGCAGTATTTT
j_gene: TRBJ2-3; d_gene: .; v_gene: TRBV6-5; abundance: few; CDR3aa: CASSLIGQSTDTQYF; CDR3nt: TGTGCCAGCAGTTTGATCGGACAGTCCACAGATACGCAGTATTTT
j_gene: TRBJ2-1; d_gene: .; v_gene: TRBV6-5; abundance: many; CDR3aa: CASSYSTGINEQFF; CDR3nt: TGTGCCAGCAGTTACTCGACAGGTATCAATGAGCAGTTCTTC
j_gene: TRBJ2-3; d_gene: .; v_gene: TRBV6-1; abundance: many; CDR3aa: CASSEVIYTQYF; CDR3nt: TGTGCCAGCAGTGAAGTAATCTATACGCAGTATTTT
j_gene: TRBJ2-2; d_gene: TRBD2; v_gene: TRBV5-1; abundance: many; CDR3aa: CASSSGLAGGNTGELFF; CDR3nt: TGCGCCAGCAGCTCAGGACTAGCGGGAGGGAACACCGGGGAGCTGTTTTTT